This entry concerns a single T cell receptor beta chain. The antigen remains undetermined. This entry comes from a study of T cell responses to AZD1222 COVID-19 vaccine. Overall study results and limits: Donors were chiefly white British, with a greater number of females, and clonal diversity was perhaps underestimated. Within unmutated variant regions lay the reported targets of nearly half of spike-specific TCRs. Spike-wide coverage was observed for vaccine-associated CD4 TCRs, with dominant responses at 160-218 and 743-854.

The CDR3 has 15 residues. Germline V gene lookup returns CDR1 SGHNT and CDR2 YENEEA. V lost 2 bases, J lost 7 bases, and 15 bases lay in between. Sequencing used immunoSEQ multiplex PCR; TCRdb keeps in-frame clones, though not all of them. The top ten clones hold 2.5% to 3.5% of a sample with about 140,000 clones, around 92% of them seen once. The chain joins TRBV11-3 to TRBJ2-1; D is unresolved. The TCR comes from an adult in good health. Sequencing used peripheral blood, obtained on day 0 of AZD1222 vaccination. This CDR3 is CASSLRPGLDNEQFF. The CDR3 region has the DNA TGTGCCAGCAGCTTACGCCCTGGTCTAGATAATGAGCAGTTCTTC.